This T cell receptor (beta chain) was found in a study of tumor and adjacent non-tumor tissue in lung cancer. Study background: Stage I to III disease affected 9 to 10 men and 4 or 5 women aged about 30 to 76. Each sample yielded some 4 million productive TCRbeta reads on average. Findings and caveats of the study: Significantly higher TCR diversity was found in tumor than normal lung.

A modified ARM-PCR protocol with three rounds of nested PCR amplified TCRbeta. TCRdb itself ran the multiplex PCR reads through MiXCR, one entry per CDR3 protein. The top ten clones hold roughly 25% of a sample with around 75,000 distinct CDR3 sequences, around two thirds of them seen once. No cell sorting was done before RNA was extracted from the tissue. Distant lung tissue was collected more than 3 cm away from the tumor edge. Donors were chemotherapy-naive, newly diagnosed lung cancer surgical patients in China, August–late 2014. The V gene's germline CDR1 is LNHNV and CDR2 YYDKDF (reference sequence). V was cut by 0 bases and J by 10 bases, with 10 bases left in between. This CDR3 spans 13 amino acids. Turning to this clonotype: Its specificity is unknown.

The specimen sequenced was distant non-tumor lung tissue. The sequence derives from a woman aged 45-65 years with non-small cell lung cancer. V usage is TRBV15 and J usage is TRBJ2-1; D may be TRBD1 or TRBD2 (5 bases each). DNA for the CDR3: TGTGCCACCAGCAGAGAGGGACCCAGCGAGCAGTTCTTC. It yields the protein CATSREGPSEQFF.